This TCR beta chain came from a study of siplizumab effects on memory and regulatory T cells. Profiling relied on immunoSEQ multiplex PCR, and the TCRdb table lists in-frame clones only, not all of them. The sample holds 85,000 to 130,000 clones; approximately 94% are singletons and the top ten take roughly 0.61%. The count of this clone is one. CDR3 size: 17 residues. Germline CDR1 reads GTSNPN; CDR2 reads SVGIG (reference sequence). With 3 bases removed from V and 0 bases from J, the gap between germline ends came to 15 bases. V and J are TRBV30 and TRBJ2-6; D could derive from TRBD1 or TRBD2 (5 bases each). This clonotype was sampled from a human donor in good health. What was sequenced was Tregs sorted from blood. The CDR3 spells CAWRARGQYSGANVLTF. CDR3 nucleotides: TGTGCCTGGAGGGCCCGGGGCCAATACTCTGGGGCCAACGTCCTGACTTTC. Full variable domain (outside the CDR3, taken from reference TRBV30 and TRBJ2-6): SQTIHQWPATLVQPVGSPLSLECTVEGTSNPNLYWYRQAAGRGLQLLFYSVGIGQISSEVPQNLSASRPQDRQFILSSKKLLLSDSGFYLCAWRARGQYSGANVLTFGAGSRLTVL.